This T cell receptor beta chain was captured in a study of blood T cell repertoires in COVID-19. Turning to the study itself: The origin of the acute and convalescent COVID-19 samples was the United States, Italy and Spain.

Original handling: By means of reference gene primer amplification, nucleated cell counts were estimated. Assay: immunoSEQ multiplex PCR; the TCRdb copy retains only in-frame clones and omits some. V, J and clone size reflect that table, while D and trimming were determined from the DNA. This table holds roughly 65,000 clones, around 85% found once. Sequencing used peripheral blood. The TCR originated in an elderly woman with active or convalescent COVID-19.

CDR3: CASRYSQNTEAFF. As DNA, the CDR3 is TGCGCCAGCAGGTACAGTCAGAACACTGAAGCTTTCTTT. The V gene is TRBV4-3, the J gene TRBJ1-1; D remains unclear. This CDR3 contains 13 residues. CDR1 and CDR2 from the germline V gene are LGHNA and YSLEER. Trimming left V 6 bases short and J 1 base short, with 9 bases between.